These 22 T cell receptor beta chains were all obtained from the same sample, sequenced in a study of cytomegalovirus exposure and HLA in healthy donors. Primers for the PCR totalled 60 Vbeta and 13 Jbeta. Generated by immunoSEQ multiplex PCR, the TCRdb table keeps only in-frame clones and is missing some. This table has roughly 280,000 clones, under 80% appearing once. The sequencing sample was made of PBMCs. The receptors originated from a female donor in good health and CMV-seronegative.

Only one count was recorded for this clone. The gene calls are TRBV6-6 and TRBJ2-1, with TRBD2 as a possible D gene (5 bases). Germline loops: CDR1 MNHNY, CDR2 SVGAGI (reference sequence). The CDR3 covers 12 residues. Trimming shortened V by 5 bases and J by 8 bases, and 10 bases separated the two germline ends. The CDR3 nucleotides read TGTGCCAGCAGTCCTGAGGGCGATGAGCAGTTCTTC. Residues: CASSPEGDEQFF.

As to this clone: The sample has other DNA sequences that encode this CDR3 too. J is TRBJ1-3 and V is TRBV2; D is possibly TRBD1 (5 bases). The V gene lost 7 bases and the J gene lost 2 bases, with 15 bases spanning the gap. Germline assignment: CDR1 SNHLY and CDR2 FYNNEI. There are 15 residues in the CDR3. Here the CDR3 DNA reads TGTGCCAGCAAGGGCCAGGGCTCAGCTGGAAACACCATATATTTT. This translates into CASKGQGSAGNTIYF.

The table lists this clone with many counts. This chain links TRBV30 with TRBJ1-4; 7 bases are shared with TRBD1. The CDR3 length is 13 residues. J was trimmed by 5 bases and V by 2 bases; bases with no gene match: 2. Germline CDR1 reads GTSNPN; CDR2 reads SVGIG (reference sequence). The CDR3 loop reads CAWSRGHNEKLFF. The CDR3, as DNA: TGTGCCTGGAGTAGGGGGCACAATGAAAAACTGTTTTTT.

The rearrangement uses TRBV10-2 and TRBJ2-5, with D perhaps TRBD2 (5 bases). This CDR3 region has 13 residues. Germline V gene data show CDR1 as WSHSY and CDR2 as SAAADI. The ends were cut back, 6 bases at V and 4 bases at J, with 12 bases in the middle. CDR3 nucleotide sequence: TGCGCCAGCAGCCGGGGTGAAGGAGAGACCCAGTACTTC. Encoded protein: CASSRGEGETQYF.

As concerns this clone: An end of the junction differs from the germline gene, which may be a read error. The J gene is TRBJ1-2, the V gene TRBV7-9; 8 positions match TRBD1. There are 14 residues in the CDR3. CDR1 SEHNR and CDR2 FQNEAQ come from the germline V gene (reference sequence). The CDR3 DNA reads as TGTTCCAGCAGCTTTAGGACAGGGTTGCATGGCTACACCTTC. Its translation is CSSSFRTGLHGYTF.

The rearrangement uses TRBV30 and TRBJ2-7; 7 bases are a match to TRBD1. The V gene's germline CDR1 is GTSNPN and CDR2 SVGIG (reference sequence). V lost 1 base and J lost 4; bases outside the gene matches: 4. The CDR3 consists of 13 residues. CDR3 residues: CAWSAGTVYEQYF. In nucleotides, the CDR3 is TGTGCCTGGAGTGCCGGGACAGTTTACGAGCAGTACTTC.

This chain joins TRBV5-4 and TRBJ2-3; 9 bases line up with TRBD2. The CDR3 has 16 amino acids. Germline V gene lookup returns CDR1 SGHNT and CDR2 YYREEE (reference sequence). The V segment lost 1 base and the J segment 1 base; nucleotides outside the gene matches: 4. DNA for the CDR3: TGTGCCAGCAGCTTGTGGGCTAGCGGGGGCACAGATACGCAGTATTTT. Protein product: CASSLWASGGTDTQYF.

This clone was picked up one time. The chain combines TRBV11-2 with TRBJ2-3; weak D call: TRBD2 (5 bases). The CDR3 runs to 20 residues. The germline V gene has CDR1 SGHAT and CDR2 FQNNGV. Deletions cut 0 bases from V and 0 bases from J, with 22 bases between. CDR3 residues: CASSLESPWLARASTDTQYF. The CDR3 DNA follows: TGTGCCAGCAGCTTAGAATCCCCTTGGTTAGCGAGAGCTAGCACAGATACGCAGTATTTT. The whole variable domain, remainder taken from reference TRBV11-2 and TRBJ2-3, is EAGVAQSPRYKIIEKRQSVAFWCNPISGHATLYWYQQILGQGPKLLIQFQNNGVVDDSQLPKDRFSAERLKGVDSTLKIQPAKLEDSAVYLCASSLESPWLARASTDTQYFGPGTRLTVL.

The CDR3 nucleotides are TGTGCTAGTGGTTTGTCCGTGAACACTGAAGCTTTCTTT. As protein: CASGLSVNTEAFF. The chain uses TRBV12-5 and TRBJ1-1; no reliable D call. The ends were cut back, 2 bases at V and 0 bases at J, with 4 bases in the middle. CDR3 length: 13 amino acids. Germline assignment: CDR1 LGHNT and CDR2 FRNRAP. The full variable domain, with the rest looked up from reference TRBV12-5 and TRBJ1-1, is DARVTQTPRHKVTEMGQEVTMRCQPILGHNTVFWYRQTMMQGLELLAYFRNRAPLDDSGMPKDRFSAEMPDATLATLKIQPSEPRDSAVYFCASGLSVNTEAFFGQGTRLTVV.

The V gene is TRBV7-3, the J gene TRBJ1-3; D ambiguous. The CDR3 contains 15 residues. Germline V gene lookup returns CDR1 SGHTA and CDR2 FQGTGA. The V end lost 0 bases, the J end lost 4 bases, and 10 bases lay between the germline ends. CDR3 nucleotides: TGTGCCAGCAGCTTAACGGTCGGGGTCGGAAACACCATATATTTT. Translating gives CASSLTVGVGNTIYF.

The chain carries TRBV5-1 and TRBJ2-1, with 11 nucleotides matching TRBD2. Germline CDR1 and CDR2: SGHRS and YFSETQ. V lost 4 bases and J lost 3; bases outside the gene matches: 3. The CDR3 has 15 amino acids. The CDR3, as DNA: TGCGCCAGCAGCGTTGGGACTAGCGGCTACAATGAGCAGTTCTTC. It specifies CASSVGTSGYNEQFF.

This chain joins TRBV27 and TRBJ1-6, with unresolved D. The CDR3 runs 15 residues. Trimming left V 3 bases short and J 6 bases short, with 12 bases between. Germline V gene sequence: CDR1 MNHEY, CDR2 SMNVEV (reference sequence). Written as DNA, the CDR3 is TGTGCCAGCAGTTTTGCGGCGGGAACTAATTCACCCCTCCACTTT. It yields the protein CASSFAAGTNSPLHF.

This chain links TRBV6-1 with TRBJ1-5; 10 nucleotides match TRBD1. The germline V gene encodes CDR1 MNHNS and CDR2 SASEGT. The CDR3 sequence is 18 residues long. The V gene end was trimmed by 4 bases and the J gene end by 8 bases; junction bases not matched to a gene: 17. As DNA, the CDR3 is TGTGCCAGCAGTGCCGGGCATCCCGGGACAGGGGATTTCAAGCCCCAGCATTTT. Protein product: CASSAGHPGTGDFKPQHF.

The chain couples TRBV27 to TRBJ1-6, with TRBD1 as a possible D gene (5 bases). The CDR3 loop spans 14 amino acids. With 5 bases removed from V and 2 bases from J, the gap between germline ends came to 7 bases. Germline V gives CDR1 MNHEY, CDR2 SMNVEV (reference sequence). In nucleotides, the CDR3 is TGTGCCAGCAGTCAGGGAACCTATAATTCACCCCTCCACTTT. As protein: CASSQGTYNSPLHF.

This clone was found once. Relative to the germline gene, one junction end is altered; a read error may explain this. V usage is TRBV10-3 and J usage is TRBJ2-7, with TRBD1 as a possible D gene (6 bases). This CDR3 region has 13 residues. Germline-derived CDR1 and CDR2 are ENHRY and SYGVKD. The CDR3 DNA follows: TGTGCCATCAAAACTAACCGGGACACCCCTATTACGTTC. This codes for CAIKTNRDTPITF.

This chain joins TRBV4-1 and TRBJ2-5, with 9 bases lining up with TRBD1. V trimming: 0 bases; J trimming: 4 bases; junction bases outside the gene matches: 6. CDR1 and CDR2 (germline): MGHRA, YSYEKL. This CDR3 has 16 amino acids. For the CDR3, the DNA is TGCGCCAGCAGCCAAGACCCCGGGACAGGGCGAGAGACCCAGTACTTC. Translating it yields CASSQDPGTGRETQYF.

This sequence joins TRBV9 and TRBJ2-7; 7 positions match TRBD2. Germline CDR1 and CDR2: SGDLS and YYNGEE. The CDR3 is made up of 14 amino acids. Trimming cost V 2 bases and J 7 bases; bases outside gene matches: 9. CDR3 in DNA: TGTGCCAGCAGCGTGGACCCTCAAGCGGGAGAGCAGTACTTC. Translated: CASSVDPQAGEQYF.

The gene calls are TRBV10-1 and TRBJ2-7, with 10 bases lining up with TRBD1. CDR3 size: 14 residues. The germline V gene encodes CDR1 WNHNN and CDR2 SYGVQD (reference sequence). V dropped 3 bases and J dropped 5; count of bases not matched to a gene: 4. Written as DNA, the CDR3 is TGCGCCAGCAGTGACGGGGACAGGGGTGACGAGCAGTACTTC. It specifies CASSDGDRGDEQYF.

The J gene is TRBJ2-7, the V gene TRBV6-1; a possible D gene is TRBD1 (5 bases). Germline V CDR1 and CDR2: MNHNS, SASEGT. The CDR3 covers 14 residues. V was clipped by 0 bases and J by 4 bases, with 10 bases between them. The CDR3 region has the DNA TGTGCCAGCAGTGAAGCGCTTGCAGGGTACGAGCAGTACTTC. Residues: CASSEALAGYEQYF.

The V call is TRBV7-9, the J call TRBJ1-1; D uncertain. The CDR3 length is 16 residues. V lost 1 base and J 0 bases, leaving 12 bases between the germline ends. Germline CDR1 reads SEHNR; CDR2 reads FQNEAQ (reference sequence). Here the CDR3 reads CASSLGGLNLNTEAFF. CDR3 DNA: TGTGCCAGCAGCTTAGGAGGGCTCAACCTGAACACTGAAGCTTTCTTT.

The J gene is TRBJ1-4, the V gene TRBV5-8; a weak D match, TRBD1 (5 bases). The CDR3 covers 17 residues. V was clipped by 4 bases and J by 7 bases, with 23 bases between them. CDR1 is SGHTS, CDR2 YDEGEE, per germline. The chain's CDR3 is CASSKRVLGAPGEKLFF. The CDR3 DNA reads TGTGCCAGCAGCAAGCGGGTGTTAGGGGCGCCGGGTGAAAAACTGTTTTTT.

The gene calls are TRBV7-2 and TRBJ2-4; possible D gene TRBD1, 5 bases. Trimming left V 1 base short and J 8 bases short, with 9 bases between. This CDR3 is 13 amino acids long. In germline, CDR1 is SGHTA, CDR2 FQGNSA. The CDR3 sequence: CASSLDPRDIQYF. CDR3 coding DNA: TGTGCCAGCAGCTTAGACCCCAGGGACATTCAGTACTTC.